The 10 T cell receptor beta chains presented below share a single source sample, sequenced in a study of OX40 agonist ivuxolimab in advanced cancers. Method: immunoSEQ multiplex PCR; TCRdb's copy keeps in-frame clones and lacks some. The repertoire consists of tens of thousands of clones, with 70% to 90% occurring once and the leading ten covering roughly 10%. Sequences were derived from CD4+ or CD8+ T cells sorted from blood, sampled in a trial of the OX40 agonist ivuxolimab. These receptors came from an adult with an advanced solid tumor such as melanoma, head and neck, liver or kidney cancer.

The chain couples TRBV6-1 to TRBJ1-1, with a tentative D call TRBD1 (6 bases). The CDR3 covers 16 residues. Trimming removed 3 bases at V and 3 bases at J, with 17 bases between. CDR1 MNHNS and CDR2 SASEGT come from the germline V gene. CDR3 in DNA: TGTGCCAGCAGTGACCCAGGATGGGGGGCCGACACTGAAGCTTTCTTT. Amino acid sequence: CASSDPGWGADTEAFF.

This CDR3 reads CASSWDRDYEQYF. The CDR3 DNA sequence: TGTGCCAGCAGCTGGGACAGGGACTACGAGCAGTACTTC. The chain joins TRBV7-9 to TRBJ2-7, with 9 bases that match TRBD1. Germline assignment: CDR1 SEHNR and CDR2 FQNEAQ (reference sequence). This CDR3 has 13 residues. Losses at the gene ends were 4 bases for V and 3 bases for J; bases not matched to a gene: 1.

The chain employs TRBV9 and TRBJ2-5, with 13 bases lining up with TRBD2. The CDR3 is 16 residues long. The V segment lost 3 bases and the J segment 5 bases; nucleotides outside the gene matches: 7. Germline-derived CDR1 and CDR2 are SGDLS and YYNGEE. The CDR3 here is CASSGTGLAGVETQYF. The CDR3 DNA sequence: TGTGCCAGCAGCGGCACCGGACTAGCGGGAGTTGAGACCCAGTACTTC.

The V call is TRBV9, the J call TRBJ2-7, with 8 bases identical to TRBD1. Germline CDR1 and CDR2: SGDLS and YYNGEE. V was clipped by 4 bases and J by 3 bases; unmatched bases: 3. This CDR3 contains 13 residues. CDR3 in amino acids: CASSRDRNYEQYF. Here the CDR3 DNA reads TGTGCCAGCAGCAGGGACAGGAACTACGAGCAGTACTTC.

The CDR3 is CASNLGQEKDTQYF. The CDR3 nucleotides are TGTGCCAGCAACCTGGGGCAGGAGAAAGATACGCAGTATTTT. The chain recombines TRBV7-9 with TRBJ2-3; D is possibly TRBD1 (5 bases). V lost 7 bases and J 5 bases, leaving 16 bases between the germline ends. There are 14 residues in the CDR3. In germline, CDR1 is SEHNR, CDR2 FQNEAQ (reference sequence).

The chain has TRBV7-2 and TRBJ1-1; the match to TRBD1 covers 10 bases. V was clipped by 2 bases and J by 11 bases; unmatched bases: 8. Germline V CDR1 and CDR2: SGHTA, FQGNSA. The CDR3 extends over 14 amino acids. CDR3 DNA sequence: TGTGCCAGCAGCTTACTCCGGGACAGGGGAGTGGCTTTCTTT. Translated: CASSLLRDRGVAFF.

The V gene is TRBV28, the J gene TRBJ1-3; 10 bases are a match to TRBD1. Germline-derived CDR1 and CDR2 are MDHEN and SYDVKM. V lost 6 bases and J lost 0; bases outside the gene matches: 11. This CDR3 spans 18 amino acids. For the CDR3, the DNA is TGTGCCAGCAGGGATGAGTGGACAGGGGGATACTCTGGAAACACCATATATTTT. Its protein is CASRDEWTGGYSGNTIYF.

This clone has just a few counts. The rearrangement joins TRBV18 to TRBJ1-2; D gene unclear. Germline values: CDR1 KGHSH, CDR2 LQKENI. The CDR3 runs 14 residues. With 1 base removed from V and 5 bases from J, the gap between germline ends came to 11 bases. In nucleotides, the CDR3 is TGTGCCAGCTCACCACGGGATCGCCCTTATGGCTACACCTTC. Protein product: CASSPRDRPYGYTF.

This chain links TRBV13 with TRBJ2-1; 8 nucleotides line up with TRBD2. Germline V gene lookup returns CDR1 PRHDT and CDR2 FYEKMQ (reference sequence). Trimming took 1 base from V and 8 from J; bases not matched to a gene: 4. The CDR3 totals 14 residues. CDR3 region: CASSLAGGPDEQFF. CDR3 bases: TGTGCCAGCAGCTTAGCGGGAGGGCCTGATGAGCAGTTCTTC.

The chain employs TRBV2 and TRBJ1-2; 11 bases line up with TRBD1. The germline gives CDR1 SNHLY, CDR2 FYNNEI. The CDR3 spans 15 residues. V shed 1 base and J 6 bases; nucleotides not matched to a gene: 4. The CDR3 coding sequence is TGTGCCAGCAGTGAAGTCCGGACAGGGGGCAATGGCTACACCTTC. Translating gives CASSEVRTGGNGYTF.